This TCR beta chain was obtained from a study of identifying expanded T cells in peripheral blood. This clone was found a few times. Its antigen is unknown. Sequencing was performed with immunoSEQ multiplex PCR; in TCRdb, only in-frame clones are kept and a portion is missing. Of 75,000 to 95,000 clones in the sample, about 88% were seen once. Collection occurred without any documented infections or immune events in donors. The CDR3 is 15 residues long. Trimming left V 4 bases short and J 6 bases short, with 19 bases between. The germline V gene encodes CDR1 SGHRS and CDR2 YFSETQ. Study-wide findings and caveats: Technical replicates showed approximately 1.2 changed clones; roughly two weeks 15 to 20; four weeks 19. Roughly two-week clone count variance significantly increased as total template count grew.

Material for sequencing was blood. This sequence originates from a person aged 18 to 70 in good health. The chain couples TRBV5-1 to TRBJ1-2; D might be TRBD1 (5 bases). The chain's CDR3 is CASSLPREGLDGYTF. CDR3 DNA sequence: TGCGCCAGCAGCCTGCCTAGGGAGGGGCTGGATGGCTACACCTTC. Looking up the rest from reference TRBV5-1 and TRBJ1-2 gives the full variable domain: KAGVTQTPRYLIKTRGQQVTLSCSPISGHRSVSWYQQTPGQGLQFLFEYFSETQRNKGNFPGRFSGRQFSNSRSEMNVSTLELGDSALYLCASSLPREGLDGYTFGSGTRLTVV.